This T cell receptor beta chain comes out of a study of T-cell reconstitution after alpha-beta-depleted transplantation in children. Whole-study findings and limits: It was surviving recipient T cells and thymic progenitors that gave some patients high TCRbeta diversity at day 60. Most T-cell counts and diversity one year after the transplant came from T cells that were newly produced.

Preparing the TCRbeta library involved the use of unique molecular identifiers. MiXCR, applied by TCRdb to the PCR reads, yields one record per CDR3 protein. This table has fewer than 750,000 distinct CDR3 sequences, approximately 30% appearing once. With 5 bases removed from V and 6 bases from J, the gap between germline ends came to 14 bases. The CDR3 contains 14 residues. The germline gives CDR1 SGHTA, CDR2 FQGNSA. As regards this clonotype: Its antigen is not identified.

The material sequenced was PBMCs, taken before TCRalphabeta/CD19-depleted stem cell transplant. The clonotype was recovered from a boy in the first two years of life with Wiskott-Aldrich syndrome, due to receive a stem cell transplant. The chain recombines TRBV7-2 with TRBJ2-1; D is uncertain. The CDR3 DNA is TGTGCCAGCAGCCTCTACGGAGTTCTCAATGAGCAGTTCTTC. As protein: CASSLYGVLNEQFF.